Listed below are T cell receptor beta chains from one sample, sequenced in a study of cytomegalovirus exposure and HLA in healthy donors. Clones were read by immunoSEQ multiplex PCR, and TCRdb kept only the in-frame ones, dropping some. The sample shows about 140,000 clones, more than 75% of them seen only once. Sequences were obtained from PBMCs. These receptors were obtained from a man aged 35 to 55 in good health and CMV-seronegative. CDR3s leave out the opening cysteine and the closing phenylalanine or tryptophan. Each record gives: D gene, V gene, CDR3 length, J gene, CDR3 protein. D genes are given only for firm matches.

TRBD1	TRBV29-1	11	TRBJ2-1	SVEPGQYNEQF
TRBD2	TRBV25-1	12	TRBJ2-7	ASSSTSGLYEQY
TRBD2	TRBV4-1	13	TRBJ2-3	ASSLAAGFTDTQY
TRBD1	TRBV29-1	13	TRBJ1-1	SVEEGQLMNTEAF
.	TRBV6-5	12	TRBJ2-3	ASSRTGSTDTQY
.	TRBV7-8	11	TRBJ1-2	ASSLEQGRGYT
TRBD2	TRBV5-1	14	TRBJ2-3	ASSPAGLAATDTQY
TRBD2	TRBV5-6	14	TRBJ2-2	ASSLVRTSNTGELF
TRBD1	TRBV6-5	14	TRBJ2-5	ASSYRQGASRETQY
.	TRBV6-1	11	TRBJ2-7	ASIHRVTYEQY
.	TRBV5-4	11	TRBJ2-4	ASSPNEASIQY
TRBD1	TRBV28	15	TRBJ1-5	ASSYPRTGYSNQPQH
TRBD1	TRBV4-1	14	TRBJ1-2	ASSQHRTGADYGYT
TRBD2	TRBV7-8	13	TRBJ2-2	ASSFRDYGTGELF
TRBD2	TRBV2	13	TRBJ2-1	ASNIAGGPADEQF
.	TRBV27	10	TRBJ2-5	ASSGGAETQY
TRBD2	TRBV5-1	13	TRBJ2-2	ASRVLAGGTGELF
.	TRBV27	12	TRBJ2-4	ASSLGRDLNIQY
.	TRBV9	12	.	ASSVTVNSYEQY
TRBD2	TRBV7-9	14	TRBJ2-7	SSSLAPAGVANEQY
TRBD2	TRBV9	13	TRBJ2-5	ASSVAWEGPETQY
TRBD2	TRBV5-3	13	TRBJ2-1	ARYRAGGLYNEQF
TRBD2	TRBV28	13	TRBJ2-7	ASSSASGDSYEQY
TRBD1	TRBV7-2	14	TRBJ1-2	ASSLEGADRNYGYT
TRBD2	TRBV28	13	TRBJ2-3	ASSFLAGGSNTQY
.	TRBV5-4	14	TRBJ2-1	ASSVTELSPNNEQF
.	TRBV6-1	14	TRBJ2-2	ASSGYRGGNAGELF
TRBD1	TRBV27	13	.	ASSLAATGSYEQY
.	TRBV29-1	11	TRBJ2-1	SVSPGKRVEQF
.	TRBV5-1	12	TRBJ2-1	ASSFSGAYNEQF
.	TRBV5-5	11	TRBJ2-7	ASSWGVGYEQY
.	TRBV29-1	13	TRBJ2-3	SVLSHQRGTDTQY
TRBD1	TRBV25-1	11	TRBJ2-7	ASSEKGAREQY
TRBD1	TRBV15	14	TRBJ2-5	ATSSWTGWNQETQY
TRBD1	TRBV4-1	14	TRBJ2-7	ASSNPTGTDHYEQY
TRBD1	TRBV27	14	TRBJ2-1	ASSLRTGGGYNEQF
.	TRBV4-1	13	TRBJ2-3	ASSQPGLNTDTQY
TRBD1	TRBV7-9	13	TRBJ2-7	ASSSPGQGPYEQY
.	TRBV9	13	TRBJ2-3	ASSADGVRTDTQY
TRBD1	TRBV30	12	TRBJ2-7	AWTTGAVGYEQY
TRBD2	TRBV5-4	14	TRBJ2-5	ASSTRVAGFQETQY
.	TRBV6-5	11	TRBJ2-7	ASSYVANYEQY
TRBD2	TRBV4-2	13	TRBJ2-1	ASSLTSGGANEQF
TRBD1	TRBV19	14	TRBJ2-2	ASSPGTGGTTGELF
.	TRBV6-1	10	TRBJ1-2	ASSDRDYGYT
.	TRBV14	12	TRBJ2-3	ASSPLGSPDTQY
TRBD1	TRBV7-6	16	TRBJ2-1	ASSLVASSGGAPNEQF
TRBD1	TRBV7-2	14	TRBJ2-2	ASSHHRGQNTGELF
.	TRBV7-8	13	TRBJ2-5	ASSLERGRKETQY
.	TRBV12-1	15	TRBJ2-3	ASSFGVRLARTDTQY
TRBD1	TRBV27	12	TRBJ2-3	ASRDRASTDTQY
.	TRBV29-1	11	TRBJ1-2	SVATLFVYGYT